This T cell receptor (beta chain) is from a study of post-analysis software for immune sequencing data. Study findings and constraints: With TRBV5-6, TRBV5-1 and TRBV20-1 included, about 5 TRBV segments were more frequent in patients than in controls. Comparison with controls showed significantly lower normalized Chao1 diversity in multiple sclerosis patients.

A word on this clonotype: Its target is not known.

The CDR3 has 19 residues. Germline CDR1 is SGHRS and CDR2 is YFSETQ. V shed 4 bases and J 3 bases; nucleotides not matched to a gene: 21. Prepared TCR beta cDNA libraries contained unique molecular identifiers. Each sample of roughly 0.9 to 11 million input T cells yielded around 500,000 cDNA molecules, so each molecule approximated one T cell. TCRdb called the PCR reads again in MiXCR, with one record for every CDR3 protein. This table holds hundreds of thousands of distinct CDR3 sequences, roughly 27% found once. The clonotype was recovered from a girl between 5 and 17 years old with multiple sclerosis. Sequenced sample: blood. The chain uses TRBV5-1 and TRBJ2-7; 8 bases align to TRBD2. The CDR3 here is CASSTDTPAYGGGFYEQYF. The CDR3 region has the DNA TGCGCCAGCAGCACCGACACGCCAGCGTACGGGGGGGGCTTCTACGAGCAGTACTTC.